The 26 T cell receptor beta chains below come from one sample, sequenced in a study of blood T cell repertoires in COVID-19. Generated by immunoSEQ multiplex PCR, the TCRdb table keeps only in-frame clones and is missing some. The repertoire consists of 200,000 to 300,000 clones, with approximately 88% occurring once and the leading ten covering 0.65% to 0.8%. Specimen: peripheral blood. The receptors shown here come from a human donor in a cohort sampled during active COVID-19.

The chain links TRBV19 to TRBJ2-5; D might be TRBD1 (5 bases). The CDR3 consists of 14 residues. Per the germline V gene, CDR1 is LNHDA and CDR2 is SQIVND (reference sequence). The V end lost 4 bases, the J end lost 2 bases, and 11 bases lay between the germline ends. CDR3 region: CASSTGWVQETQYF. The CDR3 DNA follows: TGTGCCAGTAGTACAGGGTGGGTACAAGAGACCCAGTACTTC.

CDR3 nucleotide sequence: TGTGCCAGCAGTTCTACGGGAACTAGCACAGATACGCAGTATTTT. Translating gives CASSSTGTSTDTQYF. This chain connects TRBV2 to TRBJ2-3, with D possibly being TRBD2 (5 bases). There are 15 residues in the CDR3. CDR1 SNHLY and CDR2 FYNNEI come from the germline V gene. V was trimmed by 5 bases and J by 0 bases, leaving 12 bases between them.

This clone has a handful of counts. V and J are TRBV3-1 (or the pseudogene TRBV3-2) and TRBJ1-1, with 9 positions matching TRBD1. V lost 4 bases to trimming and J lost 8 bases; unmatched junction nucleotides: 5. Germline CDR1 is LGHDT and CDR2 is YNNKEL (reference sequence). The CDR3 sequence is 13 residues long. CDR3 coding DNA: TGTGCCAGCAGCCTCGACAGGGGGAGGGAAGCTTTCTTT. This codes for CASSLDRGREAFF.

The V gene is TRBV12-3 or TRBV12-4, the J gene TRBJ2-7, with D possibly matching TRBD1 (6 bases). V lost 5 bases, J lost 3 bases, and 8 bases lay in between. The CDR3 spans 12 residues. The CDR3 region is CASSTGFYEQYF. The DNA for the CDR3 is TGTGCCAGCAGTACAGGGTTCTACGAGCAGTACTTC.

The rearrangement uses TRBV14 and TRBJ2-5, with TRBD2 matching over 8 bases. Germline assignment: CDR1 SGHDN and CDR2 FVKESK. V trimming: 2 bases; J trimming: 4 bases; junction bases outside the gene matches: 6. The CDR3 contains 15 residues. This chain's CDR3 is CASSQFALAGETQYF. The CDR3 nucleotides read TGTGCCAGCAGCCAATTTGCCCTAGCGGGAGAGACCCAGTACTTC.

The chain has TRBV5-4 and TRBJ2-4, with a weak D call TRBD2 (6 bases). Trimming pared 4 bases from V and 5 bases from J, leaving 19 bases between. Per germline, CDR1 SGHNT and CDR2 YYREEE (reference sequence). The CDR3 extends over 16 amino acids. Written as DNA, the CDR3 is TGTGCCAGCAGCCGAATAGGGACTGTAAAGGAAAACATTCAGTACTTC. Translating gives CASSRIGTVKENIQYF.

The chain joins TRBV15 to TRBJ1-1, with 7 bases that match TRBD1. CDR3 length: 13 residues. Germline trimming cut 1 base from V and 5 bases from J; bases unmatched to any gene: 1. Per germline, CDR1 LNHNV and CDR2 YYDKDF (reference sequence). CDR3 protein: CATSRAGGTEAFF. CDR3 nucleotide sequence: TGTGCCACCAGCAGAGCAGGGGGGACTGAAGCTTTCTTT.

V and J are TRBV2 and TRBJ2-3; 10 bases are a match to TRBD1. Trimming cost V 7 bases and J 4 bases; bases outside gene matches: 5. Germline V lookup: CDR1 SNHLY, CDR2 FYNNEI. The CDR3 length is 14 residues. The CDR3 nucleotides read TGTGCCAGCAAACCCGGACAGGGGGCAGATACGCAGTATTTT. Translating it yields CASKPGQGADTQYF.

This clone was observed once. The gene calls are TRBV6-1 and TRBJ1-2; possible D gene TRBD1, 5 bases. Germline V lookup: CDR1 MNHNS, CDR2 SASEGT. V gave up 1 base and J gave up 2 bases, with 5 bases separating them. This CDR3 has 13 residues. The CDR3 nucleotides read TGTGCCAGCAGTGAAGGACAGAACTATGGCTACACCTTC. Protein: CASSEGQNYGYTF.

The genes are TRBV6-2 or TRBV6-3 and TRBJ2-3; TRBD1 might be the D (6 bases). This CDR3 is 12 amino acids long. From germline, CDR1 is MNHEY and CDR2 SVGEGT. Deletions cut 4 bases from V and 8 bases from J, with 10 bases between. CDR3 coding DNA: TGTGCCAGCAGTTGGACAGAGGGTACGCAGTATTTT. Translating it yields CASSWTEGTQYF.

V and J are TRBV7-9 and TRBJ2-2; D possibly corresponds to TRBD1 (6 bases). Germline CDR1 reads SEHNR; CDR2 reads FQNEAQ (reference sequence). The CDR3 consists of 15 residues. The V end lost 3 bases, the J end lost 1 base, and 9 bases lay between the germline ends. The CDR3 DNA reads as TGTGCCAGCAGCTTGGGGGCGGTGAACACCGGGGAGCTGTTTTTT. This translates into CASSLGAVNTGELFF.

The CDR3, as DNA: TGTGCCACCCTCCAATGGACTAGCGGGTCCTACGAGCAGTACTTC. This translates into CATLQWTSGSYEQYF. The rearrangement links TRBV19 to TRBJ2-7; 11 bases agree with TRBD2. The trim removed 10 bases at V and 1 base at J, leaving 9 bases unmatched. Per germline, CDR1 LNHDA and CDR2 SQIVND (reference sequence). This CDR3 spans 15 amino acids.

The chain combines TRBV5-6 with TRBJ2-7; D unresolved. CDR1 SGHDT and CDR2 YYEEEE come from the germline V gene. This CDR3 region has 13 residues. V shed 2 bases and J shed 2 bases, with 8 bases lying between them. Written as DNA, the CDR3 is TGTGCCAGCAGCTTCCGGGTAACCTACGAGCAGTACTTC. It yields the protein CASSFRVTYEQYF.

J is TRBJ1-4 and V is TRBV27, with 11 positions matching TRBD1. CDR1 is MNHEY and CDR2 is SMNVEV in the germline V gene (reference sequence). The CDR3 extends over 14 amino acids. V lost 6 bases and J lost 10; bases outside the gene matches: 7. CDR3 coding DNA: TGTGCCAGCAGCCTCTCCGGGACAGGGGGAAAACTGTTTTTT. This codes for CASSLSGTGGKLFF.

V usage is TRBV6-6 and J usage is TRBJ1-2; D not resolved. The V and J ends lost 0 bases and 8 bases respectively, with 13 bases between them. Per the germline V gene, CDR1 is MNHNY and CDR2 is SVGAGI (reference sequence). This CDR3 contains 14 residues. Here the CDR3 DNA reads TGTGCCAGCAGTTACTCGATGGAGGGTTGGGGCTACACCTTC. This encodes CASSYSMEGWGYTF.

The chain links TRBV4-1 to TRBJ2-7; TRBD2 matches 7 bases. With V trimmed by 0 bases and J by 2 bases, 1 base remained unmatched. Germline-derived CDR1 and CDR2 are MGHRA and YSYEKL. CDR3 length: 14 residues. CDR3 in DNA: TGCGCCAGCAGCCAAGATGCGGGAGCCTACGAGCAGTACTTC. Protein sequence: CASSQDAGAYEQYF.

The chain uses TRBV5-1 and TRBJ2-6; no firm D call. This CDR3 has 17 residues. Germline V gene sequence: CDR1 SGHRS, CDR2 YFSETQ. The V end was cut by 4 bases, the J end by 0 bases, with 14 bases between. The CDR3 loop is CASSSTGGSSGANVLTF. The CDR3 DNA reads TGCGCCAGCAGCAGTACCGGCGGCTCCTCTGGGGCCAACGTCCTGACTTTC.

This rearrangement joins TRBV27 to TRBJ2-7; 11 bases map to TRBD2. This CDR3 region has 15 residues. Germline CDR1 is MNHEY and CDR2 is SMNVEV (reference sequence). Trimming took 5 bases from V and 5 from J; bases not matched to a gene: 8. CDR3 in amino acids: CASSPRSGGAHEQYF. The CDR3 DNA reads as TGTGCCAGCAGTCCCCGTAGCGGGGGGGCACACGAGCAGTACTTC.

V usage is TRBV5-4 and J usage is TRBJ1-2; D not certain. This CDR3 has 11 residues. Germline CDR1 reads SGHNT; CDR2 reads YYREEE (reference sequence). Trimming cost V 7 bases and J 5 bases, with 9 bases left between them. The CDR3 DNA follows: TGTGCCAGCGGTCGAGGGTATGGCTACACCTTC. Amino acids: CASGRGYGYTF.

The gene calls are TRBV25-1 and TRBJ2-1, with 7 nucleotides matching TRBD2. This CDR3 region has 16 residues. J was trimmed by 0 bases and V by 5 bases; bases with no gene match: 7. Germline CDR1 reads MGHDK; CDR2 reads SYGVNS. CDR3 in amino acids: CASSRAGRSSYNEQFF. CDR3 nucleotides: TGTGCCAGCAGTAGAGCGGGACGGAGCTCCTACAATGAGCAGTTCTTC.

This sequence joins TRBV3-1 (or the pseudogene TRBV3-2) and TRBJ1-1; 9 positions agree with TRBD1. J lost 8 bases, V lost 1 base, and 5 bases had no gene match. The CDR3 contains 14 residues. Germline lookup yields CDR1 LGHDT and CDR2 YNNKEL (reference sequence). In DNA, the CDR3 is TGTGCCAGCAGCCAAGCCGGGACAGGGACAGAAGCTTTCTTT. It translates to CASSQAGTGTEAFF.

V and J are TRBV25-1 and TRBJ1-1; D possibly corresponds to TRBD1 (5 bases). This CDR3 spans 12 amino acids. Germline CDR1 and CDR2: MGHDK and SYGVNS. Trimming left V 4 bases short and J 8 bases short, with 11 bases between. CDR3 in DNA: TGTGCCAGCAGTGGCCCAGGGCTGGAAGCTTTCTTT. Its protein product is CASSGPGLEAFF.

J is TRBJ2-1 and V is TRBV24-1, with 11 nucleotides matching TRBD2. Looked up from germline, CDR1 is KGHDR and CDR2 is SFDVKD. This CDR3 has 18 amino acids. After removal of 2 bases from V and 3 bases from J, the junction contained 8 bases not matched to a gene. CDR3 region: CATSDSNRLAGNYNEQFF. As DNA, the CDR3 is TGTGCCACCAGTGATTCGAACCGACTAGCGGGGAACTACAATGAGCAGTTCTTC.

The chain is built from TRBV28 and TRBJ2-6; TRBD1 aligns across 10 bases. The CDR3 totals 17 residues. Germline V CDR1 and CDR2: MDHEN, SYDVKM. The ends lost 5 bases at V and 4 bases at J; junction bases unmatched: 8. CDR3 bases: TGTGCCAGCAGTGCCCTCGGGACAGGGGTAGGGGCCAACGTCCTGACTTTC. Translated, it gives CASSALGTGVGANVLTF.

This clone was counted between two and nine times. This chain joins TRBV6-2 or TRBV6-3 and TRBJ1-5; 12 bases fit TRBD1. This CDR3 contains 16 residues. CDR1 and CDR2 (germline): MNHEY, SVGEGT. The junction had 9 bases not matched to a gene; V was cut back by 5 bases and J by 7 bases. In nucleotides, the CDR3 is TGTGCCAGCAGTCCCCCGGGACAGGGGGCTCGGCAGCCCCAGCATTTT. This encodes CASSPPGQGARQPQHF.

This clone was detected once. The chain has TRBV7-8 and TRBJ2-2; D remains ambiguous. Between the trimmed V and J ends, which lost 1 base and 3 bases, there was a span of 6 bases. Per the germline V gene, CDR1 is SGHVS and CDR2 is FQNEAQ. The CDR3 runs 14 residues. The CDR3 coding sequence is TGTGCCAGCAGCTTAGGCCTATACACCGGGGAGCTGTTTTTT. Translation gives CASSLGLYTGELFF.